This TCR beta chain was recorded in a study of regulatory dendritic cells for organ transplantation (dated by TCRdb to about 2017). A note on the overall study: Monocytes were cultured with vitamin D3 on days 0 and 4 and with IL-10 on day 4 to generate regulatory dendritic cells. TCRbeta repertoires were sequenced from sorted naive and memory CD4+ and CD8+ T cells before and after allostimulation with regulatory or mature dendritic cells. On day 6, LPS was added to the DC cultures to test how the DCs responded to a strong maturation-inducing agent.

The CDR3 starts with the cysteine, ends with the phenylalanine, and has 9 residues. This entry keeps only the CDR3 DNA: 27 bases, framed from base 1. Trimming costs V 8 bases and J 7 bases, and their ends lie 6 bases apart. The germline V gene supplies CDR1 MNHEY and CDR2 SVGAGI. Sorted T cell subsets were CFSE-labeled and co-cultured for under 6 days with allogeneic regulatory or mature dendritic cells at a 1:10 DC:T ratio. FACS was used to sort CD4+ or CD8+ cells into naive T cells, defined as CD45RA+, and memory T cells, defined as CD45RO+. Two healthy control subjects provided the T cells used for TCR sequencing. The Qiagen DNeasy Blood & Tissue Kit was used for extraction of genomic DNA. TCRbeta CDR3 regions were amplified by multiplexed two-step PCR using Vbeta-specific forward primers and Jbeta-specific reverse primers. Through the immunoSEQ service, TCRbeta libraries were sequenced on an Illumina instrument. Under the source paper's analysis protocol: IMGT annotation was used to assign V, D and J genes, and synthetic CDR3 analogues were used to correct the counts for multiplex PCR bias. In the immunoSEQ Analyzer, repertoire clonality was calculated as one minus the normalized Shannon entropy. Fisher's exact test with Benjamini-Hochberg false discovery rate control was used to define clonal expansion, with two-tailed P<0.01. TCRdb took over this immuneACCESS table, retaining in-frame rearrangements with V and J assigned. Such tables are incomplete; in checked studies, under half of the missing clones stem from an unresolved V gene, and the remainder is unexplained. The V and J calls and clone size were taken over from that table, and D and trimming were inferred from the DNA. The sample contains some 10,000 clones, roughly four fifths of them found a single time. The ten largest make up roughly 2.6% of the sample.

This clone has just a few counts. Its specific antigen is unknown. There are no base qualities to consult, and no much larger clone falls within one base. What the authors observed across the whole study: Among the resting subsets, the most alloreactive TCR clonotypes were found in memory CD8+ T cells. Naive CD4+ and CD8+ T cells showed highly diverse repertoires, whereas memory cells were less diverse and memory CD8+ cells were the most oligoclonal. In both subjects, allostimulation led to expansion of memory CD8+ clones, though the expansion induced by regulatory dendritic cells appeared to be more limited than that induced by mature dendritic cells. Only a couple of subjects were sequenced, and considerable between-individual heterogeneity in the alloreactive memory CD8+ T cell pool was noted by the authors.

The material sequenced was memory CD4+ T cells from blood cultured with regulatory dendritic cells. What the cell subset or site label conveys for this sample: CD45RO+ memory T cells. The V gene is TRBV6-5 and the J gene is TRBJ2-7, with the identity of the D gene unclear. This receptor was obtained from a human donor in good health. The nucleotide sequence is given as TGTGCCAGCCCCCGGGAGCAGTACTTC. This encodes CASPREQYF.